These 18 T cell receptor beta chains share one sample of origin, sequenced in a study of cytomegalovirus exposure and HLA in healthy donors. This PCR relied on a set of 60 Vbeta primers and 13 Jbeta primers. Profiling relied on immunoSEQ multiplex PCR, and the TCRdb table lists in-frame clones only, not all of them. The table lists about 86,000 clones, just under 80% of them singletons. Source material: PBMCs. The receptors originated from a male donor in good health and CMV-seropositive.

The gene calls are TRBV6-5 and TRBJ2-5; TRBD1 might be the D (6 bases). Trimming removed 5 bases from V and 4 bases from J, with 17 bases in between. Germline values: CDR1 MNHEY, CDR2 SVGAGI. The CDR3 spans 15 residues. CDR3 sequence (DNA): TGTGCCAGCAGTCCCCAGGGGAACCTACTAGAGACCCAGTACTTC. Its translation is CASSPQGNLLETQYF.

This rearrangement joins TRBV28 to TRBJ1-2; possible D gene TRBD1, 6 bases. The germline gives CDR1 MDHEN, CDR2 SYDVKM. The CDR3 runs 14 residues. With 2 bases removed from V and 4 bases from J, the gap between germline ends came to 11 bases. The CDR3 coding sequence is TGTGCCAGCAGTTTAGGGCAGGGGAGCTATGGCTACACCTTC. Encoded protein: CASSLGQGSYGYTF.

For this clone: At the DNA level, this CDR3 is encoded by other sequences in the same sample as well. The rearrangement uses TRBV5-4 and TRBJ1-5; D is possibly TRBD1 (5 bases). Germline V gene data show CDR1 as SGHNT and CDR2 as YYREEE (reference sequence). The CDR3 is 14 residues long. Trimming took 1 base from V and 3 from J, leaving 8 bases between them. CDR3 protein: CASSLQGNNQPQHF. The CDR3 bases are TGTGCCAGCAGCTTGCAGGGCAACAATCAGCCCCAGCATTTT.

The chain is built from TRBV19 and TRBJ1-1; 8 bases are shared with TRBD1. Trimming took 5 bases from V and 12 from J; bases not matched to a gene: 11. Germline CDR1 and CDR2: LNHDA and SQIVND (reference sequence). The CDR3 totals 13 residues. This CDR3 is CASSPRFDRGTFF. CDR3 nucleotide sequence: TGTGCCAGTAGTCCCCGCTTCGACAGGGGCACTTTCTTT.

The chain employs TRBV5-4 and TRBJ2-2, with 10 nucleotides matching TRBD2. Germline V gene sequence: CDR1 SGHNT, CDR2 YYREEE (reference sequence). Trimming cost V 0 bases and J 4 bases; bases outside gene matches: 9. The CDR3 sequence is 18 residues long. The DNA for the CDR3 is TGTGCCAGCAGCTTGGAGGTAGCGGGAGGTGCGCTCACCGGGGAGCTGTTTTTT. It yields the protein CASSLEVAGGALTGELFF.

The chain is built from TRBV2 and TRBJ2-5; 9 nucleotides align to TRBD1. The CDR3 sequence is 14 residues long. The V gene end was trimmed by 6 bases and the J gene end by 1 base; junction bases not matched to a gene: 3. Germline CDR1 reads SNHLY; CDR2 reads FYNNEI. CDR3 in amino acids: CASSLDRGQETQYF. DNA for the CDR3: TGTGCCAGCAGCCTGGACAGGGGCCAAGAGACCCAGTACTTC.

This sequence joins TRBV5-4 and TRBJ2-7; maybe TRBD2 (6 bases). In germline, CDR1 is SGHNT, CDR2 YYREEE (reference sequence). The CDR3 loop spans 14 amino acids. V was cut by 2 bases and J by 1 base, with 10 bases left in between. The DNA of the CDR3 is TGTGCCAGCAGCTTTTTCGGGGGATCCTACGAGCAGTACTTC. Translated: CASSFFGGSYEQYF.

V is TRBV9 and J is TRBJ1-5; D is unclear. Trimming took off 3 bases at V and 0 bases at J, with 10 bases between the two ends. CDR1 is SGDLS, CDR2 YYNGEE, per germline. CDR3 length: 15 amino acids. Here the CDR3 reads CASSAEHVSNQPQHF. Here the CDR3 DNA reads TGTGCCAGCAGCGCCGAACACGTTAGCAATCAGCCCCAGCATTTT.

Only one count was recorded for this clone. The gene calls are TRBV19 and TRBJ2-2, with D perhaps matching TRBD2 (6 bases). The germline V and J ends were trimmed by 2 bases and 8 bases, with 9 bases remaining between them. This CDR3 has 13 residues. The germline gives CDR1 LNHDA, CDR2 SQIVND (reference sequence). CDR3 nucleotide sequence: TGTGCCAGTAGTATATCAAGCGGGGGGGAGCTGTTTTTT. It is translated as CASSISSGGELFF.

The rearrangement joins TRBV20-1 to TRBJ1-1; no clear D. V gave up 3 bases and J gave up 9 bases, with 8 bases separating them. The CDR3 has 10 residues. The V gene's germline CDR1 is DFQATT and CDR2 SNEGSKA (reference sequence). The CDR3 bases are TGCAGTGCTAGGGCCAGTAAAGCTTTCTTT. The encoded protein is CSARASKAFF.

This clone was detected once. This sequence joins TRBV6-5 and TRBJ2-2, with 11 bases matching TRBD2. Germline V gene sequence: CDR1 MNHEY, CDR2 SVGAGI. The CDR3 consists of 15 residues. The trim removed 6 bases at V and 6 bases at J, leaving 6 bases unmatched. CDR3 coding DNA: TGTGCCAGCAGCCATAGCGGGAGGGCCGCCGGGGAGCTGTTTTTT. Translating it yields CASSHSGRAAGELFF.

The chain combines TRBV7-9 with TRBJ2-7, with TRBD2 identical over 10 bases. CDR3 size: 15 residues. The germline gives CDR1 SEHNR, CDR2 FQNEAQ (reference sequence). With V trimmed by 4 bases and J by 1 base, 4 bases remained unmatched. DNA for the CDR3: TGTGCCAGCAGCTCTAGCGGGAGCCTTTCCTACGAGCAGTACTTC. This translates into CASSSSGSLSYEQYF.

This clone was detected only a few times. The rearrangement joins TRBV6-5 to TRBJ2-1; TRBD2 is a possible D gene (5 bases). V lost 6 bases to trimming and J lost 9 bases, with 9 bases between them. The CDR3 spans 11 residues. Germline assignment: CDR1 MNHEY and CDR2 SVGAGI. The CDR3, as DNA: TGTGCCAGCAGCTTGGGGAGTGAGCAGTTCTTC. Translating it yields CASSLGSEQFF.

This clone was detected a few times. The chain links TRBV5-1 to TRBJ2-3; 9 positions match TRBD2. The germline CDR1 and CDR2 sequences are SGHRS and YFSETQ. The CDR3 contains 15 residues. Trimming at V came to 3 bases and at J to 4 bases, leaving 6 bases not matched to a gene. CDR3 sequence (DNA): TGCGCCAGCAGCTCCTGGACTAGCGTCCCAGATACGCAGTATTTT. It is translated as CASSSWTSVPDTQYF.

This chain joins TRBV7-6 and TRBJ2-3; 9 bases agree with TRBD1. CDR3 length: 15 residues. J gave up 5 bases and V 3 bases, and 6 bases lay outside the gene matches. CDR1 is SGHVS, CDR2 FNYEAQ, per germline. The CDR3 nucleotides are TGTGCCAGCAGCTTCACAGGGGGCCTCGAAGATACGCAGTATTTT. Translating gives CASSFTGGLEDTQYF. Looking up the rest from reference TRBV7-6 and TRBJ2-3 gives the full variable domain: GAGVSQSPRYKVTKRGQDVALRCDPISGHVSLYWYRQALGQGPEFLTYFNYEAQQDKSGLPNDRFSAERPEGSISTLTIQRTEQRDSAMYRCASSFTGGLEDTQYFGPGTRLTVL.

The chain uses TRBV28 and TRBJ2-5, with 8 bases aligning to TRBD1. This CDR3 is 16 amino acids long. The germline V gene has CDR1 MDHEN and CDR2 SYDVKM. Unmatched junction bases numbered 10, after V lost 3 bases and J lost 4 bases. The CDR3, as DNA: TGTGCCAGCAGTTTGCTCTCAGGGGGCGCCGGAGAGACCCAGTACTTC. This encodes CASSLLSGGAGETQYF.

This chain uses TRBV11-3 with TRBJ2-2; D possibly corresponds to TRBD2 (5 bases). From germline, CDR1 is SGHNT and CDR2 YENEEA. Trimming took 1 base from V and 0 from J, leaving 6 bases between them. The CDR3 length is 15 residues. The CDR3 protein is CASSLAGTNTGELFF. Here the CDR3 DNA reads TGTGCCAGCAGCTTAGCGGGGACGAACACCGGGGAGCTGTTTTTT.

The chain recombines TRBV9 with TRBJ2-7; 7 nucleotides match TRBD1. The germline V gene encodes CDR1 SGDLS and CDR2 YYNGEE. The junction had 7 bases not matched to a gene; V was cut back by 3 bases and J by 1 base. The CDR3 contains 15 residues. CDR3 DNA sequence: TGTGCCAGCAGCGAGCAAGGGGGCCCTTCCTACGAGCAGTACTTC. It encodes CASSEQGGPSYEQYF.